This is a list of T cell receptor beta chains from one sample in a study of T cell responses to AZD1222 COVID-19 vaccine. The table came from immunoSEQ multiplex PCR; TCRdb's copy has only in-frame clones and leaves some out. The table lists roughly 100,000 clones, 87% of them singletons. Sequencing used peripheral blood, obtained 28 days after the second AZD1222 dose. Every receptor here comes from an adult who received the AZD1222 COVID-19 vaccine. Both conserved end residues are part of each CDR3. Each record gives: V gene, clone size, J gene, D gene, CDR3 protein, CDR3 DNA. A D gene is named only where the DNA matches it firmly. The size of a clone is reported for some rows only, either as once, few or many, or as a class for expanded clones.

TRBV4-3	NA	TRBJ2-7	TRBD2	CASSQDWLAGSYEQYF	TGCGCCAGCAGCCAAGATTGGCTAGCGGGGAGCTACGAGCAGTACTTC
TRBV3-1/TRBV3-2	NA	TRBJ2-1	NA	CASSQDAGRSQFF	TGTGCCAGCAGCCAAGATGCCGGGCGATCGCAGTTCTTC
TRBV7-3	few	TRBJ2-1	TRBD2	CASSPPGVAGVDNEQFF	TGTGCCAGCAGCCCCCCGGGAGTAGCGGGAGTGGACAATGAGCAGTTCTTC
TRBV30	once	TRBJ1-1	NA	CAWSRGSEAFF	TGTGCCTGGAGTCGGGGGAGTGAAGCTTTCTTT
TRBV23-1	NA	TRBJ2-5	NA	CASSQSGSNRDIQETQYF	TGCGCCAGCAGTCAATCGGGATCGAACCGGGATATCCAAGAGACCCAGTACTTC
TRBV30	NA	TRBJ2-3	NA	CGGRASSTDTQYF	TGTGGGGGGCGAGCGTCTAGCACAGATACGCAGTATTTT
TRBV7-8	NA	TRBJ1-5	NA	CASSSLKGQPQHF	TGTGCCAGCAGCTCCCTCAAGGGTCAGCCCCAGCATTTT
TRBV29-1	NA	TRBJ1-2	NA	CSVQRPRGSYGYTF	TGCAGCGTTCAACGTCCCCGGGGCAGCTATGGCTACACCTTC
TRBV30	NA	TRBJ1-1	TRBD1	CAWTYKGTVVEAFF	TGTGCCTGGACATACAAGGGGACAGTGGTTGAAGCTTTCTTT
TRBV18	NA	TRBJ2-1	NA	CASSPRAGDGEQFF	TGTGCCAGCTCACCAAGGGCAGGGGATGGTGAGCAGTTCTTC
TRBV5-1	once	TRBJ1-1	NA	CASSLDINTEAFF	TGCGCCAGCAGCTTGGACATTAACACTGAAGCTTTCTTT
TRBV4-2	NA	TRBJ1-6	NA	CASSQLQGQGNSPLHF	TGTGCCAGCAGCCAGTTACAGGGTCAGGGTAATTCACCCCTCCACTTT
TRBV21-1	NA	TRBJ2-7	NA	CASSKEWRSPYEQYF	TGTGCCAGCAGCAAAGAATGGCGGTCCCCCTACGAGCAGTACTTC
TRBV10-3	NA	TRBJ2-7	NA	CAISPGLIHEQYF	TGTGCCATCAGCCCGGGACTTATCCACGAGCAGTACTTC
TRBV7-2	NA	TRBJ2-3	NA	CASSLAGGTDTQYF	TGTGCCAGCAGCTTAGCGGGGGGCACAGATACGCAGTATTTT
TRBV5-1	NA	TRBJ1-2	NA	CASSLVQGTYGYTF	TGCGCCAGCAGCTTGGTGCAGGGGACCTATGGCTACACCTTC
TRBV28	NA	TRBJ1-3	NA	CASSLRSRSGNTIYF	TGTGCCAGCAGTTTAAGGAGCCGCTCTGGAAACACCATATATTTT
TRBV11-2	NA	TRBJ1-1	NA	CASSFPRGLRTEAFF	TGTGCCAGTTCTTTTCCCCGGGGGCTAAGGACTGAAGCTTTCTTT
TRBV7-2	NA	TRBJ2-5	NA	CASSSLETQYF	TGTGCCAGCAGCTCGCTTGAGACCCAGTACTTC
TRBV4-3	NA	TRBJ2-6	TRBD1	CASSQPTGVGANVLTF	TGCGCCAGCAGCCAACCCACAGGGGTTGGGGCCAACGTCCTGACTTTC
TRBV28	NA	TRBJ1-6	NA	CASSLDVRENSPLHF	TGTGCCAGCAGTTTAGATGTTAGGGAAAATTCACCCCTCCACTTT
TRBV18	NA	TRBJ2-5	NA	CASSPPTGDGGEETQYF	TGTGCCAGCTCACCTCCAACAGGGGACGGAGGGGAAGAGACCCAGTACTTC
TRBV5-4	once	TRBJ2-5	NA	CASSFGLVQETQYF	TGTGCCAGCAGCTTTGGTTTAGTCCAAGAGACCCAGTACTTC
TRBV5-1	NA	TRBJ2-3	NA	CASLLAGESDTQYF	TGCGCCAGCCTACTTGCGGGCGAATCAGATACGCAGTATTTT
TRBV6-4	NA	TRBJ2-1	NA	CASMGGRGRINEQFF	TGTGCCAGCATGGGGGGACGGGGCAGAATCAATGAGCAGTTCTTC
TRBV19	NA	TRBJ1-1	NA	CASSPDMNTEAFF	TGTGCCAGTAGTCCCGACATGAACACTGAAGCTTTCTTT
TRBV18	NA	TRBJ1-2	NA	CASSPSGVNYGYTF	TGTGCCAGCTCACCATCAGGGGTTAACTATGGCTACACCTTC
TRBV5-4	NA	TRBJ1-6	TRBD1	CASGQGGNSPLHF	TGTGCCAGCGGACAGGGAGGGAATTCACCCCTCCACTTT
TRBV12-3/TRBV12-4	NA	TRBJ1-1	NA	CASSLRQLGAFF	TGTGCCAGCAGTTTAAGGCAGCTCGGAGCTTTCTTT
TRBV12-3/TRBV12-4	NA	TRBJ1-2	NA	CASSLRVHGYTF	TGTGCCAGCAGTTTGAGGGTGCACGGCTACACCTTC
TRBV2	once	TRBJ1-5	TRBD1	CASSREDRGFQPQHF	TGTGCCAGCAGCCGGGAGGACAGGGGCTTTCAGCCCCAGCATTTT
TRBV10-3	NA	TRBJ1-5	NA	CAISDFSGGGFQPQHF	TGTGCCATCAGTGATTTTTCTGGGGGCGGTTTTCAGCCCCAGCATTTT
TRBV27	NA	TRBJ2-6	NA	CASSFGGSGANVLTF	TGTGCCAGCAGTTTTGGGGGGTCTGGGGCCAACGTCCTGACTTTC
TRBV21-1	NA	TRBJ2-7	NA	CASNNRPGQGFLEQYF	TGTGCCAGCAACAATAGACCGGGACAGGGGTTTTTGGAGCAGTACTTC
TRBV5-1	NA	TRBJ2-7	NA	CASSLGVSGFSYEQYF	TGCGCCAGCAGCTTGGGGGTCAGCGGCTTCTCCTACGAGCAGTACTTC
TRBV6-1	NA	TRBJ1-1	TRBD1	CASSEPGQGAGTEAFF	TGTGCCAGCAGTGAGCCGGGACAGGGGGCGGGCACTGAAGCTTTCTTT
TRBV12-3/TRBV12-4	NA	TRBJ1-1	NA	CASSRAHTEAFF	TGTGCCAGCAGCCGGGCGCACACTGAAGCTTTCTTT
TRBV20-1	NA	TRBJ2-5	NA	CSASSRQETQYF	TGCAGTGCTAGTTCTCGCCAAGAGACCCAGTACTTC
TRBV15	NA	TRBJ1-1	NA	CATSRDGPKTEAFF	TGTGCCACCAGCAGAGATGGACCGAAAACTGAAGCTTTCTTT
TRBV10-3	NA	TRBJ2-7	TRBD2	CAISPTSGDSYEQYF	TGTGCCATCAGCCCTACTAGCGGGGACTCCTACGAGCAGTACTTC
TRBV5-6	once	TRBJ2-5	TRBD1	CASSLEGTGQETQYF	TGTGCCAGCAGCTTGGAGGGGACAGGACAAGAGACCCAGTACTTC
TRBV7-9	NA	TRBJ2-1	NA	CASSFSGGASYNEQFF	TGTGCCAGCAGCTTTTCTGGCGGGGCCTCCTACAATGAGCAGTTCTTC